The 21 T cell receptor beta chains reported below all come from one sample, sequenced in a study of T cells in Graves' hyperthyroidism and ophthalmopathy. Amplification yielded TCR beta CDR3 regions, with RNA transcripts as the source. An initial round of RT-PCR targeting the TCR CDR3 relied on the HTBI primer set. TCRdb itself ran the multiplex PCR reads through MiXCR, one entry per CDR3 protein. The data contain 490,000 or so distinct CDR3 sequences, about 15% of them singletons. The sequenced sample was blood. Source of these receptors: a woman aged 30 to 39 with Graves' ophthalmopathy.

This clonotype was detected a few times. The V call is TRBV7-9, the J call TRBJ2-3; TRBD2 matches at 14 bases. Germline CDR1 and CDR2: SEHNR and FQNEAQ (reference sequence). The CDR3 loop spans 18 amino acids. Trimming took 5 bases from V and 4 from J; bases not matched to a gene: 11. This chain's CDR3 is CASSISGLAGVISDTQYF. CDR3 DNA sequence: TGTGCCAGCAGCATATCGGGACTAGCGGGAGTGATATCAGATACGCAGTATTTT. Looking up the rest from reference TRBV7-9 and TRBJ2-3 gives the full variable domain: DTGVSQNPRHKITKRGQNVTFRCDPISEHNRLYWYRQTLGQGPEFLTYFQNEAQLEKSRLLSDRFSAERPKGSFSTLEIQRTEQGDSAMYLCASSISGLAGVISDTQYFGPGTRLTVL.

This clonotype showed up many times. The chain recombines TRBV7-8 with TRBJ1-3; 7 bases map to TRBD1. CDR3 length: 15 residues. From germline, CDR1 is SGHVS and CDR2 FQNEAQ. V trimming: 4 bases; J trimming: 0 bases; junction bases outside the gene matches: 3. For the CDR3, the DNA is TGTGCCAGCAGCTCCCGACAGGGCTCTGGAAACACCATATATTTT. This sequence encodes CASSSRQGSGNTIYF.

This clonotype has just a few counts. V and J are TRBV7-2 and TRBJ2-3; unclear D gene. The CDR3 is made up of 15 amino acids. Trimming shortened V by 0 bases and J by 4 bases, and 11 bases separated the two germline ends. The germline V gene has CDR1 SGHTA and CDR2 FQGNSA. The CDR3, as DNA: TGTGCCAGCAGCTTAGCGCCGGTTCGCGCAGATACGCAGTATTTT. Protein product: CASSLAPVRADTQYF.

The chain couples TRBV6-1 to TRBJ1-1, with a possible D match to TRBD1 (5 bases). The CDR3 has 11 amino acids. V lost 1 base to trimming and J lost 9 bases, with 6 bases between them. Looked up from germline, CDR1 is MNHNS and CDR2 is SASEGT. As DNA, the CDR3 is TGTGCCAGCAGTGAAGGACAGAAAGCTTTCTTT. Residues: CASSEGQKAFF.

This clonotype has at least ten counts. The chain carries TRBV20-1 and TRBJ2-3, with 9 bases that match TRBD2. Germline CDR1 DFQATT, CDR2 SNEGSKA (reference sequence). The V segment lost 4 bases and the J segment 4 bases; nucleotides outside the gene matches: 12. The length of the CDR3 is 16 residues. This chain's CDR3 is CSAIMIDSGRADTQYF. CDR3 DNA sequence: TGCAGTGCTATTATGATAGATAGCGGGAGAGCAGATACGCAGTATTTT.

Ten or more counts support this clonotype. The chain couples TRBV7-2 to TRBJ2-1; 11 bases agree with TRBD2. Looked up from germline, CDR1 is SGHTA and CDR2 is FQGNSA. The CDR3 is made up of 18 amino acids. V was clipped by 2 bases and J by 2 bases; unmatched bases: 8. DNA for the CDR3: TGTGCCAGCAGCTTAAAACTAGCGGGAGTGGGTACCTACAATGAGCAGTTCTTC. Encoded protein: CASSLKLAGVGTYNEQFF.

V gene TRBV2 combines with J gene TRBJ2-1; TRBD1 agrees at 7 bases. Germline values: CDR1 SNHLY, CDR2 FYNNEI. The V gene end was trimmed by 6 bases and the J gene end by 2 bases; junction bases not matched to a gene: 7. The CDR3 is made up of 15 amino acids. CDR3 residues: CASSPGQEPYNEQFF. The CDR3 DNA follows: TGTGCCAGCAGCCCAGGACAGGAACCCTACAATGAGCAGTTCTTC. The variable domain in full, with the rest retrieved from reference TRBV2 and TRBJ2-1, is EPEVTQTPSHQVTQMGQEVILRCVPISNHLYFYWYRQILGQKVEFLVSFYNNEISEKSEIFDDQFSVERPDGSNFTLKIRSTKLEDSAMYFCASSPGQEPYNEQFFGPGTRLTVL.

This clonotype has more than one count but fewer than ten. One end of the junction fails to match germline, which may point to a read error. The chain uses TRBV7-8 and TRBJ1-1; D is unresolved. Germline V gene data show CDR1 as SGHVS and CDR2 as FQNEAQ. The length of the CDR3 is 16 residues. The CDR3 DNA follows: TGTGCCGGCAGCTTAGGCCGGATCGGCCCGAACACTGAAGCTTTCTTT. It translates to CAGSLGRIGPNTEAFF. Looking up the rest from reference TRBV7-8 and TRBJ1-1 gives the full variable domain: GAGVSQSPRYKVAKRGQDVALRCDPISGHVSLFWYQQALGQGPEFLTYFQNEAQLDKSGLPSDRFFAERPEGSVSTLKIQRTQQEDSAVYLCAGSLGRIGPNTEAFFGQGTRLTVV.

This clonotype was detected many times. The chain carries TRBV5-1 and TRBJ2-1; 11 bases map to TRBD2. The CDR3 length is 16 residues. The V gene's germline CDR1 is SGHRS and CDR2 YFSETQ. Trimming removed 2 bases from V and 1 base from J; junction bases left unmatched: 2. The CDR3 is CASSFRTSGSYNEQFF. The DNA for the CDR3 is TGCGCCAGCAGCTTTCGGACTAGCGGGTCCTACAATGAGCAGTTCTTC. Full variable domain (remainder filled in from reference TRBV5-1 and TRBJ2-1): KAGVTQTPRYLIKTRGQQVTLSCSPISGHRSVSWYQQTPGQGLQFLFEYFSETQRNKGNFPGRFSGRQFSNSRSEMNVSTLELGDSALYLCASSFRTSGSYNEQFFGPGTRLTVL.

As for this clonotype: One end of the junction is discordant with germline, which a read error may explain. The V and J genes are TRBV6-2 or TRBV6-3 and TRBJ2-3; D could derive from TRBD1 or TRBD2 (5 bases each). The CDR3 is made up of 14 amino acids. Germline V lookup: CDR1 MNHEY, CDR2 SVGEGT. In DNA, the CDR3 is TGTGCCAGCACCCGCGAGGGGAGCACAGATACGCAGTTTTTT. It specifies CASTREGSTDTQFF.

This clonotype was seen a few times. The chain recombines TRBV5-1 with TRBJ2-7; 10 bases fit TRBD1. Germline V CDR1 and CDR2: SGHRS, YFSETQ. Trimming removed 4 bases from V and 2 bases from J; junction bases left unmatched: 12. The CDR3 totals 17 residues. The DNA for the CDR3 is TGCGCCAGCAGCGCAAGGACAGGGGGTTCGGGTGCCTACGAGCAGTACTTC. As protein: CASSARTGGSGAYEQYF.

The genes are TRBV6-1 and TRBJ2-7; D is unresolved. The CDR3 extends over 14 amino acids. V lost 3 bases to trimming and J lost 0 bases, with 9 bases between them. Per germline, CDR1 MNHNS and CDR2 SASEGT. The DNA for the CDR3 is TGTGCCAGCAGTGAGAAAGATGGCTCCTACGAGCAGTACTTC. Its protein is CASSEKDGSYEQYF.

This chain links TRBV6-1 with TRBJ2-5; 11 bases match TRBD2. Germline values: CDR1 MNHNS, CDR2 SASEGT. The CDR3 runs to 15 residues. The trim removed 5 bases at V and 5 bases at J, leaving 7 bases unmatched. The chain's CDR3 is CASSTLAGVLETQYF. CDR3 DNA: TGTGCCAGCAGTACACTAGCGGGAGTTCTTGAGACCCAGTACTTC.

About this clonotype itself: A much larger clone differs by one base, so this may be a read error. The chain recombines TRBV2 with TRBJ1-2; no reliable D call. The ends were cut back, 10 bases at V and 6 bases at J, with 27 bases in the middle. The CDR3 has 16 residues. Germline V lookup: CDR1 SNHLY, CDR2 FYNNEI. CDR3 sequence (DNA): TGTGCCATCGGAAAGAGTAGGACGGAGGGATGGGATGGCTACACCTTC. The encoded protein is CAIGKSRTEGWDGYTF. The full variable domain, its missing parts supplied by reference TRBV2 and TRBJ1-2, is EPEVTQTPSHQVTQMGQEVILRCVPISNHLYFYWYRQILGQKVEFLVSFYNNEISEKSEIFDDQFSVERPDGSNFTLKIRSTKLEDSAMYFCAIGKSRTEGWDGYTFGSGTRLTVV.

Only a few counts were recorded for this clonotype. The V call is TRBV5-1, the J call TRBJ1-2; TRBD1 agrees at 11 bases. Unmatched junction bases numbered 5, after V lost 3 bases and J lost 7 bases. The germline CDR1 and CDR2 sequences are SGHRS and YFSETQ. There are 14 residues in the CDR3. CDR3: CASSSLGQGAGYTF. CDR3 bases: TGCGCCAGCAGCTCGCTTGGACAGGGGGCTGGCTACACCTTC.

This clonotype was picked up many times. The chain joins TRBV11-2 to TRBJ1-5; D is uncertain. The CDR3 length is 13 residues. Trimming took off 0 bases at V and 5 bases at J, with 5 bases between the two ends. The germline gives CDR1 SGHAT, CDR2 FQNNGV. Written as DNA, the CDR3 is TGTGCCAGCAGCTTAGACCGGGATCAGCCCCAGCATTTT. Its translation: CASSLDRDQPQHF.

The J gene is TRBJ2-7, the V gene TRBV6-5, with a possible D match to TRBD1 (6 bases). The CDR3 is 16 amino acids. Germline CDR1 and CDR2: MNHEY and SVGAGI. V lost 2 bases, J lost 2 bases, and 16 bases lay in between. CDR3 in DNA: TGTGCCAGCAGTTACGCGTCCGGGACACCAACCTACGAGCAGTACTTC. Translated, it gives CASSYASGTPTYEQYF.

This rearrangement joins TRBV14 to TRBJ2-5; the D gene is possibly TRBD2 (6 bases). Germline loops: CDR1 SGHDN, CDR2 FVKESK. The CDR3 runs 17 residues. V lost 1 base, J lost 2 bases, and 17 bases lay in between. The CDR3 DNA sequence: TGTGCCAGCAGCCAAGGGACCGCAATAGCGGCTCAAGAGACCCAGTACTTC. This translates into CASSQGTAIAAQETQYF.

This clonotype has just a few counts. CDR3 sequence reads: CASSPGLAGGGAKNIQYF. CDR3 sequence (DNA): TGCGCCAGCAGCCCGGGACTAGCAGGGGGGGGAGCCAAAAACATTCAGTACTTC. V usage is TRBV4-1 and J usage is TRBJ2-4; 9 bases agree with TRBD2. CDR3 size: 18 residues. V shed 4 bases, J shed 0 bases, and the junction held 10 bases outside the gene matches. Germline CDR1 is MGHRA and CDR2 is YSYEKL.

The V gene is TRBV18, the J gene TRBJ1-1, with unresolved D. Germline V CDR1 and CDR2: KGHSH, LQKENI. The CDR3 is made up of 15 amino acids. Trimming removed 1 base at V and 0 bases at J, with 9 bases between. CDR3 region: CASSPLREMNTEAFF. CDR3 in DNA: TGTGCCAGCTCACCACTCAGAGAGATGAACACTGAAGCTTTCTTT. The full variable domain, completed using reference TRBV18 and TRBJ1-1, is NAGVMQNPRHLVRRRGQEARLRCSPMKGHSHVYWYRQLPEEGLKFMVYLQKENIIDESGMPKERFSAEFPKEGPSILRIQQVVRGDSAAYFCASSPLREMNTEAFFGQGTRLTVV.

This clonotype was detected ten times or more. The V call is TRBV28, the J call TRBJ1-1; 7 nucleotides agree with TRBD1. Germline CDR1 reads MDHEN; CDR2 reads SYDVKM. J was trimmed by 4 bases and V by 7 bases; bases with no gene match: 9. CDR3 size: 14 residues. The CDR3 spells CASTPTGWGTEAFF. As DNA, the CDR3 is TGTGCCAGCACACCGACAGGGTGGGGCACTGAAGCTTTCTTT. The variable domain in full, completed from reference TRBV28 and TRBJ1-1, reads DVKVTQSSRYLVKRTGEKVFLECVQDMDHENMFWYRQDPGLGLRLIYFSYDVKMKEKGDIPEGYSVSREKKERFSLILESASTNQTSMYLCASTPTGWGTEAFFGQGTRLTVV.